The clone carrying this T cell receptor beta chain turned up a few times. The data were obtained in a study of T-cell memory formation after mild COVID-19. The CDR3 consists of 13 residues. Germline V lookup: CDR1 SGHKS, CDR2 YYEKEE (reference sequence). The V gene lost 5 bases and the J gene lost 1 base, with 9 bases spanning the gap. TCRdb re-called the 5' RACE reads with MiXCR, one entry per CDR3 protein. The sample shows around 440,000 distinct CDR3 sequences, 18% of them seen only once. The specimen sequenced was PBMCs or a T cell subset sorted from them (not recorded which). This rearrangement joins TRBV5-5 to TRBJ1-1; no reliable D call. The receptor comes from an adult woman who had mild COVID-19 (a few samples of this study predate the infection). Cell type and time point are not known. The CDR3 loop reads CASRYRENTEAFF. For the CDR3, the DNA is TGTGCCAGCAGGTACCGGGAGAACACTGAAGCTTTCTTT.